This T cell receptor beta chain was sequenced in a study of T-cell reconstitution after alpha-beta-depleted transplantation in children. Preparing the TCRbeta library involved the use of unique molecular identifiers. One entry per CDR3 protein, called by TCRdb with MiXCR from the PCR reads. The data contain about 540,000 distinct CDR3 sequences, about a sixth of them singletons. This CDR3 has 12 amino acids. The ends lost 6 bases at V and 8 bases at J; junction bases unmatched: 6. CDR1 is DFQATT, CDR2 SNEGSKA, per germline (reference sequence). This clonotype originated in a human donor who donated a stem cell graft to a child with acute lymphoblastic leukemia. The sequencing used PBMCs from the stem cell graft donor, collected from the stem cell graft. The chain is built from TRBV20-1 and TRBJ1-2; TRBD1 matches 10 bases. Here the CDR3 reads CSAPGQGFGYTF. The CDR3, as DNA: TGCAGTGCCCCGGGACAGGGGTTCGGCTACACCTTC.